This note documents a single T cell receptor beta chain sequence. The sample comes from a study of blood T cell repertoires in COVID-19. Overall study context: Collection of acute and convalescent COVID-19 samples took place in the United States, Italy and Spain. PBMCs, B-cell-depleted T cells, or T cells were the source of the cDNA or gDNA that made up the material.

There are 14 residues in the CDR3. After removal of 10 bases from V and 6 bases from J, the junction contained 10 bases not matched to a gene. CDR1 is ENHRY and CDR2 is SYGVKD in the germline V gene. In the study's own analysis: Amplification from reference gene primers served as the basis for estimated nucleated cell counts. The data were produced by immunoSEQ multiplex PCR, yet TCRdb's version contains in-frame clones alone and is incomplete. The V and J calls and clone size come from that table; D and trimming were worked out from the DNA. Altogether approximately 150,000 clones are present, approximately 89% being singletons, with the ten largest covering around 1.6%.

The sequencing sample was made of peripheral blood. The chain combines TRBV10-3 with TRBJ2-3; 10 bases map to TRBD2. The TCR originated in a human donor in a cohort sampled during active COVID-19. The chain's CDR3 is CATYDGTSDDTQYF. For the CDR3, the DNA is TGTGCCACCTACGACGGGACTAGCGACGATACGCAGTATTTT.